Following are 24 T cell receptor beta chains from one sample sequenced in a study of blood T cell repertoires in COVID-19. Generated by immunoSEQ multiplex PCR, the TCRdb table keeps only in-frame clones and is missing some. In the table there are approximately 35,000 clones, roughly three quarters of which are singletons. Input material: peripheral blood. These receptors all stem from a man older than 75 with acute or convalescent COVID-19.

The gene calls are TRBV30 and TRBJ1-5, with D possibly being TRBD1 (5 bases). Trimming pared 5 bases from V and 4 bases from J, leaving 9 bases between. Germline lookup yields CDR1 GTSNPN and CDR2 SVGIG (reference sequence). The CDR3 has 12 residues. CDR3 sequence: CAWDQGNQPQHF. CDR3 DNA sequence: TGTGCCTGGGACCAGGGAAATCAGCCCCAGCATTTT.

The chain has TRBV12-3 or TRBV12-4 and TRBJ2-1; no clear D gene. The CDR3 runs 12 residues. V lost 2 bases to trimming and J lost 4 bases, with 3 bases between them. Here the CDR3 DNA reads TGTGCCAGCAGTTTACAGTACAATGAGCAGTTCTTC. This encodes CASSLQYNEQFF.

The chain uses TRBV11-3 and TRBJ2-2, with TRBD2 matching 9 bases. The junction had 7 bases not matched to a gene; V was cut back by 3 bases and J by 5 bases. This CDR3 region has 16 residues. CDR1 is SGHNT and CDR2 is YENEEA in the germline V gene. CDR3 protein: CASSFHSGSKTGELFF. CDR3 sequence (DNA): TGTGCCAGCAGCTTTCATAGCGGGAGCAAAACCGGGGAGCTGTTTTTT.

The chain uses TRBV10-3 and TRBJ2-1; possible D gene TRBD1, 6 bases. Trimming took off 10 bases at V and 10 bases at J, with 20 bases between the two ends. The germline V gene has CDR1 ENHRY and CDR2 SYGVKD. There are 13 residues in the CDR3. The CDR3 region has the DNA TGTGCCACCTCTGACAGGAAGGGAGAAGAGCAGTTCTTC. This translates into CATSDRKGEEQFF.

The count of this clone is one. The chain joins TRBV5-5 to TRBJ1-5, with unresolved D. The CDR3 sequence is 15 residues long. Germline loops: CDR1 SGHKS, CDR2 YYEKEE (reference sequence). V was trimmed by 2 bases and J by 5 bases, leaving 14 bases between them. This CDR3 reads CASSLRGGIDQPQHF. For the CDR3, the DNA is TGTGCCAGCAGCTTACGGGGAGGGATTGATCAGCCCCAGCATTTT.

The chain has TRBV3-1 (or the pseudogene TRBV3-2) and TRBJ2-7, with 7 bases identical to TRBD1. The CDR3 extends over 14 amino acids. Trimming cost V 1 base and J 5 bases; bases outside gene matches: 5. The germline gives CDR1 LGHDT, CDR2 YNNKEL (reference sequence). CDR3 amino acids: CASSQGYRGDEQYF. The CDR3 region has the DNA TGTGCCAGCAGCCAAGGGTACAGGGGCGACGAGCAGTACTTC.

The chain uses TRBV9 and TRBJ2-5, with TRBD1 matching 7 bases. Germline CDR1 and CDR2: SGDLS and YYNGEE. V gave up 3 bases and J gave up 2 bases; unmatched junction bases: 4. This CDR3 comprises 14 residues. CDR3 residues: CASSEGTAQETQYF. The CDR3 bases are TGTGCCAGCAGCGAGGGGACAGCACAAGAGACCCAGTACTTC. The full variable domain, rest sourced from reference TRBV9 and TRBJ2-5, is DSGVTQTPKHLITATGQRVTLRCSPRSGDLSVYWYQQSLDQGLQFLIQYYNGEERAKGNILERFSAQQFPDLHSELNLSSLELGDSALYFCASSEGTAQETQYFGPGTRLLVL.

This chain joins TRBV29-1 and TRBJ2-3, with a tentative D call TRBD2 (6 bases). Deletions cut 8 bases from V and 2 bases from J, with 14 bases between. The germline CDR1 and CDR2 sequences are SQVTM and ANQGSEA. CDR3 length equals 13 residues. CDR3 amino acids: CSLSGLFTDTQYF. In nucleotides, the CDR3 is TGCAGCCTATCGGGACTCTTCACAGATACGCAGTATTTT.

The chain carries TRBV2 and TRBJ2-7; 9 nucleotides line up with TRBD1. The CDR3 runs 14 residues. The junction had 7 bases not matched to a gene; V was cut back by 5 bases and J by 5 bases. Germline V gene sequence: CDR1 SNHLY, CDR2 FYNNEI. The CDR3 region is CASSSGTGTHEQYF. DNA for the CDR3: TGTGCCAGCAGTTCCGGGACAGGGACCCACGAGCAGTACTTC.

Only a few counts were recorded for this clone. The chain uses TRBV27 and TRBJ1-2; no firm D call. Germline V lookup: CDR1 MNHEY, CDR2 SMNVEV (reference sequence). This CDR3 spans 14 amino acids. V lost 0 bases and J 1 base, leaving 6 bases between the germline ends. CDR3 nucleotides: TGTGCCAGCAGTTTATCCCCAGATAACTATGGCTACACCTTC. Amino acids: CASSLSPDNYGYTF.

V usage is TRBV29-1 and J usage is TRBJ1-2; TRBD1 might be the D (6 bases). Germline V gene data show CDR1 as SQVTM and CDR2 as ANQGSEA. The CDR3 extends over 15 amino acids. Between the trimmed V and J ends, which lost 6 bases and 2 bases, there was a span of 19 bases. The CDR3 reads CSVRTTGSQNYGYTF. CDR3 in DNA: TGCAGCGTCAGAACCACAGGGTCCCAAAACTATGGCTACACCTTC.

The gene calls are TRBV10-3 and TRBJ2-2; 7 nucleotides line up with TRBD1. Germline assignment: CDR1 ENHRY and CDR2 SYGVKD. V was pared by 4 bases and J by 0 bases, with 8 bases of the junction left unmatched. The CDR3 runs 17 residues. As DNA, the CDR3 is TGTGCCATCAGTGGAACACAGGGGCCTCCGAACACCGGGGAGCTGTTTTTT. Its translation: CAISGTQGPPNTGELFF.

This clone has only a few counts. The chain joins TRBV4-3 to TRBJ1-5, with no clear D. The ends were cut back, 0 bases at V and 4 bases at J, with 10 bases in the middle. The germline V gene has CDR1 LGHNA and CDR2 YSLEER. The CDR3 has 15 amino acids. This CDR3 reads CASSQDLSSNQPQHF. CDR3 coding DNA: TGCGCCAGCAGCCAAGATCTGAGTTCTAATCAGCCCCAGCATTTT.

The CDR3 loop is CASRARGQGANTDTQYF. The CDR3 coding sequence is TGTGCAAGTCGCGCTAGGGGACAGGGGGCAAACACAGATACGCAGTATTTT. The chain carries TRBV12-2 and TRBJ2-3; the D call of TRBD1 is as the table states it, not checked on the DNA. TRBV12-2 is designated a pseudogene. The CDR3 totals 17 residues.

The chain carries TRBV6-6 and TRBJ2-2; 8 bases are a match to TRBD1. The CDR3 runs 15 residues. CDR1 and CDR2 from the germline V gene are MNHNY and SVGAGI (reference sequence). V gave up 4 bases and J gave up 8 bases; unmatched junction bases: 9. CDR3 protein: CASSSGQGWTGELFF. CDR3 bases: TGTGCCAGCAGTTCCGGACAGGGATGGACTGGGGAGCTGTTTTTT.

V usage is TRBV11-1 and J usage is TRBJ2-3; D not resolved. From germline, CDR1 is SGHAT and CDR2 FQDESV (reference sequence). CDR3 length equals 14 residues. Trimming pared 3 bases from V and 0 bases from J, leaving 7 bases between. The CDR3 loop is CASSFEESTDTQYF. In DNA, the CDR3 is TGTGCCAGCAGCTTCGAGGAAAGCACAGATACGCAGTATTTT.

The rearrangement links TRBV9 to TRBJ2-2, with 12 bases aligning to TRBD2. The V segment lost 4 bases and the J segment 7 bases; nucleotides outside the gene matches: 8. Germline V CDR1 and CDR2: SGDLS, YYNGEE. The CDR3 has 16 amino acids. CDR3 residues: CASSLGLAGQIGELFF. The CDR3 DNA reads as TGTGCCAGCAGCCTCGGACTAGCGGGACAGATCGGGGAGCTGTTTTTT.

The V gene is TRBV10-1, the J gene TRBJ2-7; weak D call: TRBD1 (6 bases). Germline CDR1 reads WNHNN; CDR2 reads SYGVQD (reference sequence). CDR3 size: 12 residues. V was pared by 8 bases and J by 2 bases, with 10 bases between. The CDR3 sequence: CASGTNPYEQYF. In nucleotides, the CDR3 is TGCGCCAGCGGGACAAACCCCTACGAGCAGTACTTC.

The genes are TRBV11-2 and TRBJ2-7; D gene ambiguous. In germline, CDR1 is SGHAT, CDR2 FQNNGV. This CDR3 is built from 11 residues. Trimming removed 5 bases from V and 1 base from J, with 3 bases in between. As DNA, the CDR3 is TGTGCCAGCAGCATATCCTACGAGCAGTACTTC. Its translation is CASSISYEQYF.

The table lists this clone with a few counts. V is TRBV5-4 and J is TRBJ1-4; no reliable D call. CDR1 SGHNT and CDR2 YYREEE come from the germline V gene (reference sequence). V lost 4 bases and J lost 0, with 13 bases in between. The CDR3 totals 16 residues. The CDR3 DNA reads TGTGCCAGCAGCAAACCCGACGGGGCAACTAATGAAAAACTGTTTTTT. This encodes CASSKPDGATNEKLFF.

The genes are TRBV9 and TRBJ2-7, with 15 nucleotides matching TRBD2. The ends lost 0 bases at V and 4 bases at J; junction bases unmatched: 11. The CDR3 spans 19 residues. Germline V lookup: CDR1 SGDLS, CDR2 YYNGEE. The CDR3 reads CASSVAPGLAGGRLYEQYF. CDR3 in DNA: TGTGCCAGCAGCGTAGCGCCGGGACTAGCGGGGGGCCGTCTTTACGAGCAGTACTTC.

The rearrangement uses TRBV7-8 and TRBJ1-1; D is uncertain. CDR3 length: 16 residues. From germline, CDR1 is SGHVS and CDR2 FQNEAQ. V was shortened by 5 bases and J by 0 bases, with 16 bases between the two germline ends. DNA of the CDR3: TGTGCCAGCAGCGATAGCGGGGTTAGCATGAACACTGAAGCTTTCTTT. Protein sequence: CASSDSGVSMNTEAFF. Full variable domain (outside the CDR3, taken from reference TRBV7-8 and TRBJ1-1): GAGVSQSPRYKVAKRGQDVALRCDPISGHVSLFWYQQALGQGPEFLTYFQNEAQLDKSGLPSDRFFAERPEGSVSTLKIQRTQQEDSAVYLCASSDSGVSMNTEAFFGQGTRLTVV.

The gene calls are TRBV6-5 and TRBJ2-5, with D tentatively TRBD2 (5 bases). This CDR3 comprises 13 residues. V lost 7 bases, J lost 5 bases, and 14 bases lay in between. Germline values: CDR1 MNHEY, CDR2 SVGAGI. CDR3 amino acids: CASTARARETQYF. CDR3 in DNA: TGTGCCAGCACGGCGAGGGCCCGGGAGACCCAGTACTTC.

J is TRBJ2-1 and V is TRBV30; 11 bases match TRBD1. The CDR3 sequence is 17 residues long. J lost 6 bases, V lost 2 bases, and 12 bases had no gene match. Per the germline V gene, CDR1 is GTSNPN and CDR2 is SVGIG (reference sequence). The CDR3 region has the DNA TGTGCCTGGAGTTCACGGCCCGGGACAGGGGGTTTCAATGAGCAGTTCTTC. Translated: CAWSSRPGTGGFNEQFF.